This T cell receptor (beta chain) is from a study of T cell responses to AZD1222 COVID-19 vaccine. On the study more broadly: Second-dose intervals of approximately 4 or approximately 12 weeks were pooled.

TCRdb keeps only in-frame clones here, not all; method: immunoSEQ multiplex PCR. The data hold more than 150,000 clones, with roughly 90% observed a single time. The study's findings and limits: Vaccine-related CD4 TCRs covered spike, predominating at 160-218 and 743-854. Baseline serostatus was positive in only a handful of AZD1222 recipients. Clonal diversity was possibly underestimated, and white British individuals and females predominated among donors.

Trimming at V came to 4 bases and at J to 3 bases, leaving 5 bases not matched to a gene. The CDR3 has 14 amino acids. Germline-derived CDR1 and CDR2 are SGHNT and YENEEA. With respect to this clone: Its antigen is unidentified.

The sequencing here drew on peripheral blood, taken on day 0 of AZD1222 vaccination. The TCR originated in an adult in good health. The chain employs TRBV11-3 and TRBJ2-7; 8 positions agree with TRBD2. The chain's CDR3 is CASSSTSDRYEQYF. The CDR3 coding sequence is TGTGCCAGCAGCTCGACTAGCGACCGCTACGAGCAGTACTTC. The whole variable domain, filled in from reference TRBV11-3 and TRBJ2-7, reads EAGVVQSPRYKIIEKKQPVAFWCNPISGHNTLYWYLQNLGQGPELLIRYENEEAVDDSQLPKDRFSAERLKGVDSTLKIQPAELGDSAVYLCASSSTSDRYEQYFGPGTRLTVT.